This is a list of T cell receptor beta chains from one sample in a study of identical twins. TCRdb reprocessed the 5' RACE reads via MiXCR and lists one record per CDR3 protein. The sample shows around 1.7 million distinct CDR3 sequences, around 29% of them seen only once. The sequencing sample was made of cord blood. The source of these receptors is a newborn girl in good health. CDR3s leave out the opening cysteine and the closing phenylalanine or tryptophan.

J	V	CDR3
TRBJ2-5	TRBV5-1	ASSLQYTQETQY
TRBJ2-1	TRBV20-1	SAHWSASYNEQF
TRBJ2-4	TRBV7-2	ASSLEISDLVQY
TRBJ2-2	TRBV4-2	ASSQVGGGELF
TRBJ1-4	TRBV9	ASSVGTGANNEKLF
TRBJ2-3	TRBV28	ASSLWRGTSGKATDTQY
TRBJ2-7	TRBV9	ASTQTAFYEQY
TRBJ1-5	TRBV12-3/TRBV12-4	ASTGQGPQPQH
TRBJ2-7	TRBV7-9	ASSQPTRQGSYEQY
TRBJ2-1	TRBV10-3	AIMPGQGNYEQF
TRBJ2-3	TRBV28	ASSIWGGGRRGNTQY
TRBJ2-1	TRBV12-5	ASGLVIGTSGRNEQF
TRBJ2-5	TRBV3-1	ASSQGNGGLYETQY
TRBJ2-3	TRBV20-1	SARDFETAISTDTQY
TRBJ2-1	TRBV5-1	ASSLEGNEEQF
TRBJ1-5	TRBV2	ASSDRGRVNQPQH